This T cell receptor (beta chain) came from a study of T cell repertoires in cytomegalovirus infection. Looking at the study overall: CMV infection together with matching HLA type was indicated by public TCR beta signatures.

TCRdb processed the reads anew with MiXCR; each CDR3 protein has one entry. The table includes around 130,000 distinct CDR3 sequences, roughly 9% detected once. In its sample, this clonotype was seen many times. The antigen is unknown. Study-wide points: Predominance within the ex vivo response was attributable to HLA-C-restricted CMV-specific TCR beta clonotypes.

V gave up 3 bases and J gave up 8 bases, with 28 bases separating them. The CDR3 spans 17 residues. From germline, CDR1 is DFQATT and CDR2 SNEGSKA (reference sequence). This rearrangement joins TRBV20-1 to TRBJ1-2; D not resolved. The sequence derives from a human donor in good health (CMV status not recorded). Some clones in this sample may be carry-over from other donors' samples. The source material was PBMCs. In DNA, the CDR3 is TGCAGTGCTAGGCCCCCGAGCGGGCAGCCCCAAATGGGAGGCTACACCTTC. Translating gives CSARPPSGQPQMGGYTF.